This T cell receptor beta chain was found in a study of blood T cell repertoires in COVID-19. Study in general: Donors in the United States, Italy and Spain gave samples during acute or convalescent COVID-19. PBMCs, B-cell-depleted T cells, or T cells were the source of the cDNA or gDNA that made up the material.

The ends were cut back, 1 base at V and 7 bases at J, with 19 bases in the middle. The CDR3 is 16 residues long. Germline CDR1 and CDR2: SGHAT and FQNNGV. Authors' methods: Amplification of reference gene primers was used by the study to estimate nucleated cell counts. Using immunoSEQ multiplex PCR, the repertoire was profiled, and TCRdb retains in-frame clones only, with some absent. V and J calls and clone size follow that table, whereas D and trimming were derived from the DNA. The sample has 110,000 or so clones, over 75% seen once. Sequenced input: peripheral blood. The receptor was isolated from a man aged 50 or older with acute or convalescent COVID-19. This chain connects TRBV11-2 to TRBJ1-1; a possible D gene is TRBD1 (6 bases). The CDR3 DNA reads TGTGCCAGCAGCTTAGTAGCTGGGGCAGGGGTTATTGAAGCTTTCTTT. This translates into CASSLVAGAGVIEAFF.